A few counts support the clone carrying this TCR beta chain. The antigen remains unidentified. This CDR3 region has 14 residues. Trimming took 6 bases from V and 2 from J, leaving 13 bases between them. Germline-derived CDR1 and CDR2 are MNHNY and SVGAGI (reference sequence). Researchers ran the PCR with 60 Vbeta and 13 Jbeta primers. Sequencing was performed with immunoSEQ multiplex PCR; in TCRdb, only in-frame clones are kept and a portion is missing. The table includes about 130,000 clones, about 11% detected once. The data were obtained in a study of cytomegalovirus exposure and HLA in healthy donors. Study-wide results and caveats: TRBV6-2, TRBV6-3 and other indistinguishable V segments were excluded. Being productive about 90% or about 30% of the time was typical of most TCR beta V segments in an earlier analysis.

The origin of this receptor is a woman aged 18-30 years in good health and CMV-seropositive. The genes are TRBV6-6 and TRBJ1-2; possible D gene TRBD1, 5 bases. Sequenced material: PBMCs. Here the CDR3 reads CASRPGGGNYGYTF. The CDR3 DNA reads TGTGCCAGCAGACCTGGGGGGGGGAACTATGGCTACACCTTC.